These T cell receptor beta chains were read from a single sample in a study of human T cells and chemical hapten exposure. Each CDR3 protein gets one entry after TCRdb re-called the RACE reads with MiXCR. The data hold about 190,000 distinct CDR3 sequences, with under 25% observed a single time. Sequencing was performed on whole blood, taken in connection with sensitization to the hapten diphenylcyclopropenone (DPC). These receptors all stem from a woman aged 40 to 50 with alopecia areata. Some clones in this sample may be carry-over from other donors' samples. Each CDR3 is given with its conserved first and last residue. D genes are given only for firm matches. Expanded clones get a size class; other rows say once, few or many, or leave the size out.

>TRBV5-1|TRBJ1-1|many|14|-
CASSARQEVTEAFF
TGCGCCAGCAGCGCGAGACAGGAGGTCACTGAAGCTTTCTTT
>TRBV12-3/TRBV12-4|TRBJ2-7|-|12|-
CASSHIYYEQYF
TGTGCCAGCAGTCACATATATTACGAGCAGTACTTC
>TRBV7-2|TRBJ2-7|-|12|-
CASSQAGLEQYF
TGTGCCAGCAGCCAAGCTGGTCTCGAGCAGTACTTC
>TRBV6-5|TRBJ2-1|many|15|TRBD2
CASTRFSGSSNEQFF
TGTGCCAGCACCCGTTTTAGCGGGAGTTCCAATGAGCAGTTCTTC
>TRBV7-2|TRBJ2-2|-|13|-
CASSLMGAGELFF
TGTGCCAGCAGTTTAATGGGAGCCGGGGAGCTGTTTTTT
>TRBV5-4|TRBJ1-4|few|13|-
CASSLIGDEKLFF
TGTGCCAGCAGCTTGATAGGGGACGAAAAACTGTTTTTT
>TRBV6-1|TRBJ2-3|-|15|TRBD2
CASRGTSGNTDTQYF
TGTGCCAGCAGGGGGACTAGCGGAAACACAGATACGCAGTATTTT
>TRBV11-2|TRBJ2-3|few|15|-
CASSFYRGGADTQYF
TGTGCCAGCAGCTTCTACAGGGGAGGGGCAGATACGCAGTATTTT
>TRBV15|TRBJ2-4|-|15|TRBD1
CATSGRTGSINIQYF
TGTGCCACCAGCGGAAGGACAGGGAGTATCAACATTCAGTACTTC
>TRBV7-9|TRBJ1-6|-|15|TRBD1
CASSLPTGRTSPLHF
TGTGCCAGCAGCTTACCGACAGGGCGGACTTCACCCCTCCACTTT
>TRBV12-3/TRBV12-4|TRBJ2-4|-|18|TRBD1
CASTTGTGVSLAKNIQYF
TGTGCCAGCACCACCGGGACAGGGGTTTCCCTAGCCAAAAACATTCAGTACTTC
>TRBV7-2|TRBJ2-1|-|14|-
CASSLGRSHNEQFF
TGTGCCAGCAGCTTAGGGCGAAGTCACAATGAGCAGTTCTTC
>TRBV5-6|TRBJ2-7|-|14|TRBD1
CASRKADRSHEQYF
TGTGCCAGCAGGAAGGCGGACAGGAGCCACGAGCAGTACTTC
>TRBV20-1|TRBJ2-3|few|15|-
CSARAAGALLDTQYF
TGCAGTGCTAGGGCGGCGGGGGCCCTCCTGGATACGCAGTATTTT
>TRBV12-3/TRBV12-4|TRBJ2-7|-|12|-
CASSFLRYEQYF
TGTGCCAGCAGTTTTCTCCGATACGAGCAGTACTTC
>TRBV20-1|TRBJ1-4|few|12|-
CSARPNNEKLFF
TGCAGTGCTAGACCAAATAATGAAAAACTGTTTTTT
>TRBV20-1|TRBJ2-1|-|10|-
CSASVMRQFF
TGCAGTGCCAGTGTCATGAGGCAGTTCTTC
>TRBV29-1|TRBJ2-2|few|13|-
CSVEGGFTGELFF
TGCAGCGTTGAAGGAGGGTTTACCGGGGAGCTGTTTTTT
>TRBV27|TRBJ2-5|-|16|TRBD2
CASSLLELAGGVTQYF
TGTGCCAGCAGTTTATTGGAACTAGCGGGAGGAGTGACCCAGTACTTC
>TRBV29-1|TRBJ2-5|few|12|-
CSVAPEGETQYF
TGCAGCGTTGCCCCCGAGGGAGAGACCCAGTACTTC
>TRBV7-2|TRBJ2-3|many|12|-
CASGTDPDTQYF
TGTGCCTCAGGGACGGACCCAGATACGCAGTATTTT
>TRBV28|TRBJ2-1|many|16|-
CASTKRVATGNNEQFF
TGTGCCAGCACCAAAAGGGTCGCCACCGGGAACAATGAGCAGTTCTTC
>TRBV7-9|TRBJ2-1|few|11|TRBD2
CAPGTSNVEFF
TGTGCCCCCGGGACTAGTAATGTCGAGTTCTTC
>TRBV18|TRBJ1-6|few|14|TRBD1
CASSPAGGDSPLHF
TGTGCCAGCTCACCGGCAGGGGGGGATTCACCCCTCCACTTT
>TRBV27|TRBJ2-7|-|13|-
CASARRGGGEQYF
TGTGCCAGCGCCCGGCGGGGAGGGGGCGAGCAGTACTTC
>TRBV6-2/TRBV6-3|TRBJ1-2|few|13|TRBD1
CASSRGQGYGYTF
TGTGCCAGCAGCCGCGGACAGGGCTATGGCTACACCTTC
>TRBV6-2/TRBV6-3|TRBJ1-6|few|15|-
CASSYSGRYNSPLHF
TGTGCCAGCAGTTACTCCGGGAGATATAATTCACCCCTCCACTTT
>TRBV7-2|TRBJ2-1|few|15|-
CASSLDRGGGNEQFF
TGTGCCAGCAGCTTAGATCGAGGTGGGGGCAATGAGCAGTTCTTC
>TRBV29-1|TRBJ2-3|few|15|TRBD2
CSVAGSGRGADTQYF
TGCAGCGTTGCAGGGAGCGGGAGGGGGGCAGATACGCAGTATTTT
>TRBV7-2|TRBJ2-5|-|18|-
CASSSRRGGGLEQETQYF
TGTGCCAGCAGCTCCCGGCGGGGAGGGGGCCTAGAACAAGAGACCCAGTACTTC
>TRBV18|TRBJ1-2|-|15|-
CASSLDRLQIHGYTF
TGTGCCAGCTCACTCGACAGGCTTCAGATCCATGGCTACACCTTC
>TRBV29-1|TRBJ2-1|-|13|TRBD2
CSSKAGGLDEQFF
TGCAGCTCCAAAGCGGGAGGGCTTGATGAGCAGTTCTTC
>TRBV20-1|TRBJ2-7|-|15|TRBD2
CSAGRLAGGNYEQYF
TGCAGTGCTGGGAGACTAGCGGGAGGTAACTACGAGCAGTACTTC
>TRBV5-1|TRBJ2-1|once|14|TRBD1
CASSPNLDRGIQFF
TGCGCCAGCAGCCCGAACCTGGACAGGGGGATTCAGTTCTTC
>TRBV7-9|TRBJ2-7|-|15|TRBD2
CASSILAGVPYEQYF
TGTGCCAGCAGCATACTAGCGGGAGTTCCCTACGAGCAGTACTTC
>TRBV7-2|TRBJ2-7|few|14|-
CASSLSRNSYEQYF
TGTGCCAGCAGCTTAAGTCGCAACTCCTACGAGCAGTACTTC
>TRBV7-9|TRBJ2-5|few|15|-
CASSLVGRIFETQYF
TGTGCCAGCAGCTTAGTGGGGAGGATTTTCGAGACCCAGTACTTC
>TRBV2|TRBJ2-3|-|15|TRBD2
CASRLGLAYPDTQYF
TGTGCCAGCAGACTGGGACTAGCTTACCCAGATACGCAGTATTTT
>TRBV11-2|TRBJ2-7|few|13|TRBD1
CASSLDRVNEQYF
TGTGCCAGCAGCCTTGACAGGGTAAACGAGCAGTACTTC
>TRBV29-1|TRBJ2-1|few|16|TRBD2
CSVVPRSPRGDNEQFF
TGCAGCGTTGTCCCGAGATCCCCTCGGGGGGACAATGAGCAGTTCTTC
>TRBV12-3/TRBV12-4|TRBJ1-1|many|14|-
CASSLRQGWPEAFF
TGTGCCAGCAGTTTACGTCAGGGGTGGCCTGAAGCTTTCTTT
>TRBV5-1|TRBJ1-5|-|15|-
CASSLEGEGPQPQHF
TGCGCCAGCAGCTTGGAAGGGGAGGGCCCCCAGCCCCAGCATTTT
>TRBV20-1|TRBJ2-7|few|14|TRBD1
CSSPGQGSSYEQYF
TGCAGTTCTCCGGGACAGGGCTCCTCCTACGAGCAGTACTTC
>TRBV28|TRBJ2-7|-|16|-
CASSSPDRPGGYEQYF
TGTGCCAGCAGTTCACCCGACAGGCCGGGGGGCTACGAGCAGTACTTC
>TRBV12-3/TRBV12-4|TRBJ2-7|-|13|-
CASSFVGAHEQYF
TGTGCCAGCAGTTTCGTAGGGGCCCACGAGCAGTACTTC
>TRBV28|TRBJ2-5|-|14|TRBD1
CASSLAGGQETQYF
TGTGCCAGCAGTTTGGCAGGGGGCCAAGAGACCCAGTACTTC
>TRBV20-1|TRBJ2-5|-|12|-
CSAFGQAETQYF
TGCAGTGCTTTCGGTCAGGCAGAGACCCAGTACTTC
>TRBV29-1|TRBJ2-5|-|12|-
CSAIGAQETQYF
TGCAGCGCCATCGGGGCCCAAGAGACCCAGTACTTC
>TRBV28|TRBJ2-7|-|14|TRBD2
CASSDWERGDEQYF
TGTGCCAGCAGCGACTGGGAGCGGGGGGACGAGCAGTACTTC
>TRBV10-3|TRBJ1-1|-|14|-
CVASSSGSNTEAFF
TGTGTCGCCTCGTCCTCCGGGTCGAACACTGAAGCTTTCTTT
>TRBV4-1|TRBJ2-5|-|14|TRBD1
CASSQTGVGETQYF
TGCGCCAGCAGCCAGACAGGGGTCGGGGAGACCCAGTACTTC
>TRBV10-3|TRBJ2-3|-|14|-
CASGEGGQGDTQYF
TGTGCCAGCGGCGAGGGGGGGCAGGGAGATACGCAGTATTTT
>TRBV7-9|TRBJ2-5|many|16|TRBD2
CASSLGLAGASETQYF
TGTGCCAGCAGCTTAGGATTAGCGGGAGCCTCGGAGACCCAGTACTTC
>TRBV5-1|TRBJ2-1|-|15|TRBD2
CASISGTSFGNEQFF
TGCGCCAGCATCTCTGGGACTAGCTTTGGGAATGAGCAGTTCTTC
>TRBV23-1|TRBJ2-2|few|19|-
CASSQSRDWDRRPIGELFF
TGCGCCAGCAGTCAATCGAGGGATTGGGACCGCCGTCCGATCGGGGAGCTGTTTTTT
>TRBV12-3/TRBV12-4|TRBJ2-7|-|13|-
CASRRPSGYEQYF
TGTGCCAGCAGGAGGCCCTCGGGCTACGAGCAGTACTTC
>TRBV20-1|TRBJ1-4|few|14|-
CSARSVNTNEKLFF
TGCAGTGCTAGGTCGGTGAACACTAATGAAAAACTGTTTTTT
>TRBV9|TRBJ2-6|few|14|-
CASSGAWGANVLTF
TGTGCCAGCAGCGGGGCCTGGGGGGCCAACGTCCTGACTTTC
>TRBV28|TRBJ2-7|many|18|-
CASSLSMGLGSLGNEQYF
TGTGCCAGCAGTTTATCCATGGGTCTCGGGTCTCTCGGGAACGAGCAGTACTTC
>TRBV29-1|TRBJ2-3|-|15|TRBD2
CSVEEVGLAPDTQYF
TGCAGCGTTGAAGAGGTGGGACTAGCTCCAGATACGCAGTATTTT